Below are 10 T cell receptor beta chains sequenced from a single sample in a study of cytomegalovirus exposure and HLA in healthy donors. PCR primers comprised 60 Vbeta and 13 Jbeta primers. Profiled with immunoSEQ multiplex PCR; TCRdb holds only in-frame clones, not every one. The table includes 100,000 to 150,000 clones, over 60% detected once. The sample taken for sequencing was PBMCs. The receptors were sampled from a man aged 60 to 69 in good health and CMV-seropositive.

The V gene is TRBV19, the J gene TRBJ2-2; a weak D match, TRBD1 (6 bases). Germline lookup yields CDR1 LNHDA and CDR2 SQIVND (reference sequence). The CDR3 has 14 amino acids. V was trimmed by 7 bases and J by 7 bases, leaving 16 bases between them. Here the CDR3 DNA reads TGTGCCAGTACCCAGGGGCGATGGAACGGGGAGCTGTTTTTT. It codes for CASTQGRWNGELFF.

This rearrangement joins TRBV5-1 to TRBJ2-3, with 9 bases that match TRBD2. Germline V lookup: CDR1 SGHRS, CDR2 YFSETQ. Losses at the gene ends were 0 bases for V and 0 bases for J; bases not matched to a gene: 5. The CDR3 extends over 17 amino acids. The CDR3 DNA is TGCGCCAGCAGCTTGGCCGGGCGGGGGGGTAGCACAGATACGCAGTATTTT. It codes for CASSLAGRGGSTDTQYF.

The rearrangement joins TRBV4-1 to TRBJ2-1; TRBD1 might be the D (5 bases). V lost 4 bases and J 6 bases, leaving 16 bases between the germline ends. The CDR3 contains 15 residues. Per the germline V gene, CDR1 is MGHRA and CDR2 is YSYEKL. The DNA for the CDR3 is TGCGCCAGCAGCCTCCTATGGACAAGCCTCAATGAGCAGTTCTTC. Its translation: CASSLLWTSLNEQFF.

The gene calls are TRBV7-2 and TRBJ1-6; weak D call: TRBD1 (6 bases). Trimming pared 2 bases from V and 10 bases from J, leaving 12 bases between. This CDR3 spans 14 amino acids. Germline CDR1 reads SGHTA; CDR2 reads FQGNSA. The CDR3 nucleotides read TGTGCCAGCAGCTTAACAGGGAGGGGATCACCCCTCCACTTT. Translating gives CASSLTGRGSPLHF.

The chain links TRBV7-9 to TRBJ2-7; no reliable D call. There are 16 residues in the CDR3. The germline V gene has CDR1 SEHNR and CDR2 FQNEAQ (reference sequence). V dropped 5 bases and J dropped 3 bases, with 20 bases sitting between them. The CDR3 loop is CASSPTYSYPRYEQYF. CDR3 DNA: TGTGCCAGCAGCCCAACGTACTCCTATCCCCGCTACGAGCAGTACTTC.

The chain carries TRBV7-9 and TRBJ2-3, with 7 bases fitting TRBD2. V lost 4 bases, J lost 4 bases, and 11 bases stayed unmatched. Germline CDR1 and CDR2: SEHNR and FQNEAQ (reference sequence). There are 16 residues in the CDR3. The CDR3 sequence is CASSSIAGVTSDTQYF. For the CDR3, the DNA is TGTGCCAGCAGCTCTATCGCGGGGGTAACTTCAGATACGCAGTATTTT.

The chain couples TRBV7-9 to TRBJ2-7; maybe TRBD1 (5 bases). Germline V CDR1 and CDR2: SEHNR, FQNEAQ (reference sequence). The V end lost 5 bases, the J end lost 9 bases, and 14 bases lay between the germline ends. The CDR3 is 12 residues long. CDR3 in amino acids: CASSAPTVGQYF. CDR3 nucleotides: TGTGCCAGCAGCGCCCCGACAGTTGGGCAGTACTTC.

With respect to this clone: At one end the junction does not follow the germline gene, possibly because of a read error. This chain joins TRBV7-7 and TRBJ1-2, with D possibly matching TRBD1 (5 bases). The V gene's germline CDR1 is SSHAT and CDR2 FNYEAQ (reference sequence). This CDR3 region has 13 residues. CDR3: CASSRDRSYGYTF. The CDR3 region has the DNA TGTGCTAGCAGCCGAGACAGATCTTATGGCTACACCTTC. Full variable domain (outside the CDR3, taken from reference TRBV7-7 and TRBJ1-2): GAGVSQSPRYKVTKRGQDVTLRCDPISSHATLYWYQQALGQGPEFLTYFNYEAQPDKSGLPSDRFSAERPEGSISTLTIQRTEQRDSAMYRCASSRDRSYGYTFGSGTRLTVV.

In its sample, this clone was seen a few times. The chain is built from TRBV4-1 and TRBJ2-1; 10 bases line up with TRBD2. The CDR3 loop spans 17 amino acids. In germline, CDR1 is MGHRA, CDR2 YSYEKL. With 2 bases clipped from V and 7 bases from J, the junction kept 11 bases outside the gene matches. The CDR3 here is CASSQPLLAGVVNEQFF. In nucleotides, the CDR3 is TGCGCCAGCAGCCAACCACTCCTAGCGGGGGTTGTGAATGAGCAGTTCTTC.

The V gene is TRBV28, the J gene TRBJ1-4, with a possible D match to TRBD1 (6 bases). V lost 7 bases and J 13 bases, leaving 13 bases between the germline ends. The length of the CDR3 is 11 residues. From germline, CDR1 is MDHEN and CDR2 SYDVKM. CDR3 sequence: CASTGGQRLFF. The CDR3 DNA follows: TGTGCCAGCACCGGAGGACAGAGACTGTTTTTT.